This entry lists 22 T cell receptor beta chains sequenced from one sample in a study of T cells after yellow fever vaccination. Via MiXCR, TCRdb re-called the 5' RACE reads, giving one row per CDR3 protein. The table has 70,000 or so distinct CDR3 sequences, around 6.2% seen once; the top ten hold 2.2%. The specimen comprised CD4+ T cells sorted from PBMCs, sampled roughly 15 days after the first yellow fever vaccination. The receptors derive from a man aged 18 to 30 who received the YFV17D yellow fever vaccine.

In its sample, this clonotype was seen many times. DNA for the CDR3: TGTGCCATCAGGGAGAGGGATACGCAGTATTTT. This gives the protein CAIRERDTQYF. The chain has TRBV10-3 and TRBJ2-3; D gene unclear. The CDR3 is made up of 11 amino acids. In germline, CDR1 is ENHRY, CDR2 SYGVKD. V dropped 6 bases and J dropped 6 bases, with 7 bases sitting between them.

This clonotype was counted many times. This sequence joins TRBV6-2 or TRBV6-3 and TRBJ2-5; D may match TRBD1 or TRBD2 (5 bases each). Germline CDR1 reads MNHEY; CDR2 reads SVGEGT. Trimming removed 3 bases from V and 2 bases from J, with 10 bases in between. The CDR3 runs 14 residues. The CDR3 is CASSYGWGQETQYF. As DNA, the CDR3 is TGTGCCAGCAGTTATGGATGGGGGCAAGAGACCCAGTACTTC.

This clonotype was detected many times. The rearrangement joins TRBV12-3 or TRBV12-4 to TRBJ2-5; 11 positions agree with TRBD2. The CDR3 runs 18 residues. Losses at the gene ends were 7 bases for V and 0 bases for J; bases not matched to a gene: 13. This CDR3 reads CASTNRASGGSYQETQYF. In nucleotides, the CDR3 is TGTGCCAGCACCAACCGGGCTAGCGGGGGGTCCTACCAAGAGACCCAGTACTTC.

At least ten counts were recorded for this clonotype. The chain uses TRBV7-9 and TRBJ1-1; no reliable D call. This CDR3 comprises 14 residues. Germline CDR1 SEHNR, CDR2 FQNEAQ (reference sequence). The V end lost 3 bases, the J end lost 0 bases, and 8 bases lay between the germline ends. The CDR3 DNA follows: TGTGCCAGCAGCTTCCAGACTGTGAACACTGAAGCTTTCTTT. Amino acids: CASSFQTVNTEAFF. The full variable domain, its missing parts supplied by reference TRBV7-9 and TRBJ1-1, is DTGVSQNPRHKITKRGQNVTFRCDPISEHNRLYWYRQTLGQGPEFLTYFQNEAQLEKSRLLSDRFSAERPKGSFSTLEIQRTEQGDSAMYLCASSFQTVNTEAFFGQGTRLTVV.

The table lists this clonotype with many counts. The gene calls are TRBV2 and TRBJ2-3, with D hard to call. Looked up from germline, CDR1 is SNHLY and CDR2 is FYNNEI. The length of the CDR3 is 11 residues. Trimming took 8 bases from V and 10 from J, leaving 13 bases between them. The CDR3 sequence: CASVLGKAQYF. The CDR3 DNA sequence: TGTGCCAGCGTCCTGGGGAAGGCGCAGTATTTT.

This clonotype was counted at least ten times. The chain couples TRBV4-1 to TRBJ2-2; a weak D match, TRBD2 (5 bases). Germline V gene data show CDR1 as MGHRA and CDR2 as YSYEKL. The CDR3 sequence is 15 residues long. The V end lost 4 bases, the J end lost 4 bases, and 13 bases lay between the germline ends. The CDR3, as DNA: TGCGCCAGCAGCCTGAGGGAGTCCGGCACCGGGGAGCTGTTTTTT. Amino acids: CASSLRESGTGELFF.

This clonotype was recorded at least ten times. The chain joins TRBV9 to TRBJ2-3, with a possible D match to TRBD2 (6 bases). This CDR3 has 16 residues. In germline, CDR1 is SGDLS, CDR2 YYNGEE. The V end lost 0 bases, the J end lost 8 bases, and 19 bases lay between the germline ends. The chain's CDR3 is CASSVGGGVQDGTQYF. DNA of the CDR3: TGTGCCAGCAGCGTAGGGGGCGGGGTTCAGGACGGTACGCAGTATTTT. Variable domain in full (rest from reference TRBV9 and TRBJ2-3): DSGVTQTPKHLITATGQRVTLRCSPRSGDLSVYWYQQSLDQGLQFLIQYYNGEERAKGNILERFSAQQFPDLHSELNLSSLELGDSALYFCASSVGGGVQDGTQYFGPGTRLTVL.

This clonotype was counted many times. V and J are TRBV7-9 and TRBJ2-3, with no clear D. This CDR3 region has 16 residues. V lost 4 bases to trimming and J lost 1 base, with 15 bases between them. Germline CDR1 and CDR2: SEHNR and FQNEAQ (reference sequence). The DNA for the CDR3 is TGTGCCAGCAGCTCCTACTCGGCCCCCGGCACAGATACGCAGTATTTT. Protein sequence: CASSSYSAPGTDTQYF. Full variable domain (outside the CDR3, taken from reference TRBV7-9 and TRBJ2-3): DTGVSQNPRHKITKRGQNVTFRCDPISEHNRLYWYRQTLGQGPEFLTYFQNEAQLEKSRLLSDRFSAERPKGSFSTLEIQRTEQGDSAMYLCASSSYSAPGTDTQYFGPGTRLTVL.

This clonotype was observed at least ten times. This chain connects TRBV20-1 to TRBJ2-6; D gene uncertain. This CDR3 region has 17 residues. Trimming cost V 1 base and J 1 base, with 14 bases left between them. Germline CDR1 is DFQATT and CDR2 is SNEGSKA (reference sequence). Written as DNA, the CDR3 is TGCAGTGCTAGAGTATCCGGCAGACTTTCTGGGGCCAACGTCCTGACTTTC. Protein: CSARVSGRLSGANVLTF.

This clonotype was seen repeatedly, ten times or more. This chain joins TRBV24-1 and TRBJ2-1; 7 bases map to TRBD1. V trimming: 8 bases; J trimming: 10 bases; junction bases outside the gene matches: 10. The CDR3 sequence is 13 residues long. Germline V gene data show CDR1 as KGHDR and CDR2 as SFDVKD. CDR3 nucleotides: TGTGCCACCACAAGACAGGGATCAAACGAGCAGTTCTTC. Its translation is CATTRQGSNEQFF.

This clonotype was observed many times. The V gene is TRBV7-2, the J gene TRBJ1-1; D is uncertain. The CDR3 has 13 residues. Germline loops: CDR1 SGHTA, CDR2 FQGNSA. The germline V and J ends were trimmed by 5 bases and 3 bases, with 10 bases remaining between them. In DNA, the CDR3 is TGTGCCAGCAGCCCCTCACGGGACACTGAAGCTTTCTTT. Its protein is CASSPSRDTEAFF.

This clonotype showed up many times. The chain joins TRBV9 to TRBJ2-1; 11 bases match TRBD2. The germline CDR1 and CDR2 sequences are SGDLS and YYNGEE. CDR3 length: 16 amino acids. V was clipped by 1 base and J by 6 bases; unmatched bases: 6. CDR3 amino acids: CASSVLAGGDLNEQFF. CDR3 bases: TGTGCCAGCAGCGTACTAGCGGGGGGCGACCTCAATGAGCAGTTCTTC.

This clonotype appeared many times. This chain joins TRBV6-5 and TRBJ1-2; 11 bases are a match to TRBD1. Germline trimming cut 6 bases from V and 5 bases from J; bases unmatched to any gene: 8. Germline CDR1 MNHEY, CDR2 SVGAGI. The CDR3 totals 15 residues. In DNA form, the CDR3 reads TGTGCCAGCAGAGCGCCCGGGACAGGGGGTTATGGCTACACCTTC. Its protein is CASRAPGTGGYGYTF.

This clonotype was detected many times. The chain links TRBV30 to TRBJ2-3, with 11 bases matching TRBD2. V dropped 6 bases and J dropped 6; count of bases not matched to a gene: 8. Germline CDR1 reads GTSNPN; CDR2 reads SVGIG (reference sequence). The length of the CDR3 is 14 residues. The CDR3: CACRITSGGDTQYF. For the CDR3, the DNA is TGTGCCTGCCGCATCACTAGCGGGGGCGATACGCAGTATTTT.

This clonotype was picked up many times. The chain recombines TRBV10-3 with TRBJ2-5; D might be TRBD1 (5 bases). Trimming pared 0 bases from V and 4 bases from J, leaving 12 bases between. The CDR3 has 15 residues. CDR1 is ENHRY, CDR2 SYGVKD, per germline. The CDR3 sequence is CAISESGHHLETQYF. The CDR3 DNA follows: TGTGCCATCAGTGAGTCGGGGCACCACTTAGAGACCCAGTACTTC.

This clonotype is categorized as medium-sized. A read error may account for a junction end that differs from germline. The chain carries TRBV2 and TRBJ1-1; D gene uncertain. The CDR3 sequence is 13 residues long. Germline V gives CDR1 SNHLY, CDR2 FYNNEI. CDR3 protein: CASSEALNTEAFF. The CDR3 region has the DNA TGTGCCAGCAGCGAAGCTTTGAACACTGAAGCTTTCTTT.

Ten or more counts support this clonotype. At one end the junction does not follow the germline gene, possibly because of a read error. The chain has TRBV4-2 and TRBJ2-5, with 7 bases matching TRBD1. From germline, CDR1 is LGHNA and CDR2 YNFKEQ. The CDR3 has 14 amino acids. In nucleotides, the CDR3 is TGTGCCAGCAGCGAAGATGGGACAGTACGGACCCAGTACTTC. As protein: CASSEDGTVRTQYF.

This clonotype was seen repeatedly, ten times or more. The genes are TRBV28 and TRBJ2-6; the D gene is possibly TRBD1 (6 bases). V was cut by 6 bases and J by 0 bases, with 18 bases left in between. The CDR3 is 18 amino acids. Germline CDR1 is MDHEN and CDR2 is SYDVKM. This chain's CDR3 is CASSPGQYGVSGANVLTF. The CDR3 nucleotides are TGTGCCAGCAGCCCTGGACAGTACGGGGTCTCTGGGGCCAACGTCCTGACTTTC.

Ten or more counts support this clonotype. The chain joins TRBV4-3 to TRBJ2-3, with 11 bases identical to TRBD2. Germline trimming cut 3 bases from V and 1 base from J; bases unmatched to any gene: 9. This CDR3 contains 18 residues. CDR1 and CDR2 from the germline V gene are LGHNA and YSLEER. This chain's CDR3 is CASSQGTLLAGGTDTQYF. The DNA of the CDR3 is TGCGCCAGCAGCCAGGGAACCCTACTAGCGGGGGGCACAGATACGCAGTATTTT.

This clonotype was counted many times. The chain carries TRBV9 and TRBJ1-2; the D is unclear. CDR3 length: 11 amino acids. Germline loops: CDR1 SGDLS, CDR2 YYNGEE. Trimming took 6 bases from V and 2 from J, leaving 5 bases between them. The CDR3: CASTGNYGYTF. CDR3 coding DNA: TGTGCCAGCACCGGGAACTATGGCTACACCTTC.

This clonotype was detected many times. The genes are TRBV20-1 and TRBJ2-2; TRBD2 agrees at 13 bases. Germline assignment: CDR1 DFQATT and CDR2 SNEGSKA (reference sequence). This CDR3 is built from 16 residues. The V and J ends lost 4 bases and 5 bases, in that order; junction bases with no gene match: 7. The CDR3 loop is CSATGTSGAETGELFF. DNA for the CDR3: TGCAGTGCTACCGGGACTAGCGGGGCGGAAACCGGGGAGCTGTTTTTT.

This clonotype was observed at least ten times. The chain couples TRBV18 to TRBJ2-7, with D hard to call. The germline gives CDR1 KGHSH, CDR2 LQKENI. V lost 2 bases and J 0 bases, leaving 5 bases between the germline ends. The length of the CDR3 is 13 residues. In nucleotides, the CDR3 is TGTGCCAGCTCACCAGGACCCTCCTACGAGCAGTACTTC. It yields the protein CASSPGPSYEQYF. The full variable domain, with the rest looked up from reference TRBV18 and TRBJ2-7, is NAGVMQNPRHLVRRRGQEARLRCSPMKGHSHVYWYRQLPEEGLKFMVYLQKENIIDESGMPKERFSAEFPKEGPSILRIQQVVRGDSAAYFCASSPGPSYEQYFGPGTRLTVT.